The rows below give T cell receptor beta chains drawn from one sample of a study of blood T cell repertoires in COVID-19. Libraries were prepared by immunoSEQ multiplex PCR; TCRdb keeps only in-frame clonotypes and omits some of them. The data show around 100,000 clones, about 84% seen once. Sequences were obtained from peripheral blood. Receptors were obtained from a human donor in a cohort sampled during active COVID-19. CDR3s include the opening cysteine and the closing phenylalanine or tryptophan. A D gene is named only where the DNA matches it firmly. Clone sizes are given selectively: once, few, many, or a class where the clone is expanded.

clone size | J gene | V gene | D gene | CDR3 protein | CDR3 DNA
NA | TRBJ2-6 | TRBV29-1 | TRBD1 | CSVGTGVSGANVLTF | TGCAGCGTGGGGACAGGCGTCTCTGGGGCCAACGTCCTGACTTTC
NA | TRBJ2-1 | TRBV5-1 | NA | CASSLPTNNEQFF | TGCGCCAGCAGCTTGCCGACAAACAATGAGCAGTTCTTC
NA | TRBJ2-5 | TRBV5-1 | TRBD2 | CASSTLTGGLEETQYF | TGCGCCAGCAGCACCTTGACGGGAGGGTTAGAAGAGACCCAGTACTTC
few | TRBJ2-1 | TRBV24-1 | NA | CATSDTTDSRGEQFF | TGTGCCACCAGTGATACGACCGACTCACGGGGTGAGCAGTTCTTC
NA | TRBJ1-4 | TRBV18 | NA | CASSPRGTGEKLFF | TGTGCCAGCTCACCACGGGGAACAGGGGAAAAACTGTTTTTT
NA | TRBJ2-7 | TRBV9 | TRBD2 | CASSPRLHRDYVKEYEQYF | TGTGCCAGCAGCCCCAGACTTCACCGGGACTACGTAAAGGAATACGAGCAGTACTTC
NA | TRBJ2-7 | TRBV6-5 | NA | CASSYQRGSYEQYF | TGTGCCAGCAGTTACCAACGGGGCTCCTACGAGCAGTACTTC
NA | TRBJ2-1 | TRBV11-2 | NA | CASSLEGRGYNEQFF | TGTGCCAGCAGCTTAGAGGGTAGGGGCTACAATGAGCAGTTCTTC
NA | TRBJ2-3 | TRBV5-1 | TRBD2 | CASSSGLAGTDTQYF | TGCGCCAGCAGCTCGGGACTAGCGGGCACAGATACGCAGTATTTT
NA | TRBJ1-1 | TRBV6-5 | NA | CASSYHRTPVGAFF | TGTGCCAGCAGTTACCACAGGACCCCCGTGGGGGCTTTCTTT
NA | TRBJ1-2 | TRBV6-2/TRBV6-3 | NA | CASSFTVAGYTF | TGTGCCAGCAGTTTTACAGTGGCTGGCTACACCTTC
NA | TRBJ2-7 | TRBV7-9 | TRBD1 | CASSATGTVYEQYF | TGTGCCAGCAGCGCCACCGGGACAGTATACGAGCAGTACTTC
NA | TRBJ1-5 | TRBV4-1 | NA | CASSQERGKGAIQPQHF | TGCGCCAGCAGCCAAGAAAGGGGCAAAGGGGCCATTCAGCCCCAGCATTTT
NA | TRBJ1-2 | TRBV3-1/TRBV3-2 | NA | CASSQGSGNLYGYTF | TGTGCCAGCAGCCAAGGTTCCGGGAACCTCTATGGCTACACCTTC
NA | TRBJ2-7 | TRBV5-6 | NA | CASSLNYEQYF | TGTGCCAGCAGTCTAAACTACGAGCAGTACTTC
NA | TRBJ2-5 | TRBV10-3 | NA | CAIRGGETQYF | TGTGCCATCAGGGGCGGGGAGACCCAGTACTTC
NA | TRBJ2-7 | TRBV4-1 | NA | CASSPLSGDIAEQYF | TGCGCCAGCAGCCCCCTATCAGGGGATATAGCCGAGCAGTACTTC
NA | TRBJ1-1 | TRBV30 | NA | CAWISGQHTEAFF | TGTGCCTGGATATCAGGACAGCACACTGAAGCTTTCTTT
NA | TRBJ1-3 | TRBV23-1 | NA | CASSASSPRENSGNTIYF | TGCGCCAGCAGTGCCTCCTCCCCGCGAGAGAACTCTGGAAACACCATATATTTT
NA | TRBJ1-3 | TRBV18 | NA | CASSPLNVQGQTLLSGNTIYF | TGTGCCAGCTCACCACTGAATGTCCAAGGACAGACCTTACTCTCTGGAAACACCATATATTTT
NA | TRBJ2-5 | TRBV7-2 | NA | CASSSGTPQETQYF | TGTGCCAGCAGCTCTGGGACTCCGCAAGAGACCCAGTACTTC
NA | TRBJ2-4 | TRBV3-1/TRBV3-2 | NA | CASSQDRGKNIQYF | TGTGCCAGCAGCCAAGATCGCGGCAAAAACATTCAGTACTTC
NA | TRBJ2-7 | TRBV25-1 | NA | CASTSSRAGSYEQYF | TGTGCCAGCACATCGTCCCGCGCGGGCTCCTACGAGCAGTACTTC
few | TRBJ1-2 | TRBV6-5 | NA | CASSYSGLHGYTF | TGTGCCAGCAGTTACTCGGGACTGCATGGCTACACCTTC
NA | TRBJ2-1 | TRBV10-3 | NA | CAIKGAYNEQFF | TGTGCCATCAAGGGAGCATACAATGAGCAGTTCTTC
NA | TRBJ2-7 | TRBV7-2 | NA | CASSLATAEQYF | TGTGCCAGCAGCTTAGCTACTGCCGAGCAGTACTTC
once | TRBJ2-7 | TRBV5-5 | NA | CASSSRLSSYEQYF | TGTGCCAGCAGCTCGAGACTGAGCTCCTACGAGCAGTACTTC
NA | TRBJ2-3 | TRBV10-1 | NA | CASSPGVDESTDTQYF | TGCGCCAGCAGTCCCGGGGTGGACGAAAGCACAGATACGCAGTATTTT
NA | TRBJ2-1 | TRBV2 | NA | CASQERAAPSSLFF | TGTGCCAGCCAAGAACGAGCTGCTCCATCCTCCTTGTTCTTC
NA | TRBJ1-1 | TRBV5-5 | NA | CASSLEGVMNTEAFF | TGTGCCAGCAGCTTGGAGGGGGTGATGAACACTGAAGCTTTCTTT
NA | TRBJ2-3 | TRBV7-6 | NA | CASSLQGTDTQYF | TGTGCCAGCAGCTTACAGGGGACAGATACGCAGTATTTT
once | TRBJ2-5 | TRBV7-2 | TRBD2 | CASSFGGGVGETQYF | TGTGCCAGCAGCTTTGGCGGGGGGGTTGGAGAGACCCAGTACTTC
many | TRBJ1-2 | TRBV11-2 | NA | CASSPTGGYGYTF | TGTGCCAGCAGCCCGACTGGCGGTTATGGCTACACCTTC
few | TRBJ2-2 | TRBV2 | NA | CASSAGVNTGELFF | TGTGCCAGCAGTGCCGGGGTGAACACCGGGGAGCTGTTTTTT
NA | TRBJ2-3 | TRBV3-1/TRBV3-2 | NA | CASSREVSTQYF | TGTGCCAGCAGCCGGGAGGTCTCGACGCAGTATTTT
once | TRBJ2-2 | TRBV12-3/TRBV12-4 | NA | CASTYVGELFF | TGTGCCAGCACCTACGTCGGGGAGCTGTTTTTT
NA | TRBJ1-6 | TRBV30 | NA | CAWSSKPTVHYSPLHF | TGTGCCTGGAGCTCCAAACCGACAGTCCACTATTCACCCCTCCACTTT
NA | TRBJ2-1 | TRBV4-1 | TRBD2 | CASSRSGTSGRAMGRNEQFF | TGCGCCAGCAGCCGATCGGGGACTAGCGGGAGGGCCATGGGGAGGAATGAGCAGTTCTTC
NA | TRBJ2-5 | TRBV18 | NA | CASSLSLQETQYF | TGTGCCAGCTCACTAAGTCTACAAGAGACCCAGTACTTC
NA | TRBJ2-1 | TRBV4-2 | TRBD2 | CASSQDVAGAYNEQFF | TGTGCCAGCAGCCAAGATGTAGCGGGGGCCTACAATGAGCAGTTCTTC
NA | TRBJ2-7 | TRBV18 | TRBD1 | CASSPKPGQGAHEQYF | TGTGCCAGCTCACCAAAACCGGGACAGGGGGCCCACGAGCAGTACTTC
once | TRBJ1-2 | TRBV18 | NA | CASSPNPSGGKFDGYTF | TGTGCCAGCTCACCTAATCCTTCGGGGGGTAAATTCGATGGCTACACCTTC
NA | TRBJ2-5 | TRBV19 | NA | CASSNQRGQAQYF | TGTGCCAGTAGTAACCAGCGGGGACAGGCCCAGTACTTC
once | TRBJ2-7 | TRBV4-3 | TRBD2 | CASSQDPAGGPVPQQYF | TGCGCCAGCAGCCAAGATCCCGCGGGAGGACCCGTACCACAGCAGTACTTC
NA | TRBJ1-4 | TRBV29-1 | TRBD1 | CSVLTGLGEKLFF | TGCAGCGTCCTGACAGGGTTAGGAGAAAAACTGTTTTTT
NA | TRBJ2-1 | TRBV7-9 | TRBD2 | CASSPRTSGSSDEQFF | TGTGCCAGCAGCCCGCGGACTAGCGGGAGTTCGGATGAGCAGTTCTTC
NA | TRBJ1-2 | TRBV19 | TRBD1 | CASRGTARAESF | TGTGCCAGTAGAGGGACAGCACGGGCTGAGTCCTTC
NA | TRBJ2-1 | TRBV29-1 | NA | CSVEGVEDQFF | TGCAGCGTTGAAGGGGTGGAGGATCAGTTCTTC
NA | TRBJ1-1 | TRBV2 | TRBD1 | CASTGQGGTEAFF | TGTGCCAGCACCGGACAGGGTGGAACTGAAGCTTTCTTT
NA | TRBJ2-7 | TRBV7-9 | NA | CASSYTSFSYEQYF | TGTGCCAGCAGCTACACTAGCTTCTCCTACGAGCAGTACTTC
NA | TRBJ2-7 | TRBV10-2 | NA | CASKGDEQYF | TGCGCCAGCAAGGGGGACGAGCAGTACTTC
few | TRBJ1-6 | TRBV18 | NA | CASSIDPGSPLHF | TGTGCCAGCTCAATAGACCCGGGTTCACCCCTCCACTTT
NA | TRBJ2-1 | TRBV7-2 | TRBD2 | CASSLEASGGGNEQFF | TGTGCCAGCAGCTTAGAGGCTAGCGGGGGAGGGAATGAGCAGTTCTTC
NA | TRBJ2-7 | TRBV5-1 | NA | CASSLGVSSYEQYF | TGCGCCAGCAGCTTGGGTGTTAGTTCCTACGAGCAGTACTTC
NA | TRBJ2-7 | TRBV7-9 | NA | CASSFQYEQYF | TGTGCCAGCAGCTTTCAGTACGAGCAGTACTTC
once | TRBJ1-3 | TRBV6-5 | NA | CASSYGGLNSGNTIYF | TGTGCCAGCAGTTACGGGGGACTAAACTCTGGAAACACCATATATTTT
NA | TRBJ1-4 | TRBV13 | NA | CASSFAGSSNEKLFF | TGTGCCAGCAGCTTCGCCGGGTCCTCTAATGAAAAACTGTTTTTT
NA | TRBJ1-5 | TRBV6-5 | TRBD1 | CASGGQGGQPQHF | TGTGCCAGCGGCGGACAGGGAGGTCAGCCCCAGCATTTT
NA | TRBJ1-6 | TRBV5-8 | TRBD1 | CASSAGQGGNSPLHF | TGTGCCAGCAGCGCGGGACAGGGAGGGAATTCACCCCTCCACTTT